This T cell receptor (beta chain) appears in the sequencing data of a study of CD8 T cells in Susac syndrome. From germline, CDR1 is MNHNY and CDR2 SVGAGI (reference sequence). This CDR3 is built from 15 residues. J gave up 6 bases and V 6 bases, and 6 bases lay outside the gene matches. Sequencing of TCR beta drew on CD8+ and CD4+ T cells from blood. Relapsing-remitting disease, either stable or active, was present in the treatment-naive patients who were the multiple sclerosis controls. Negative isolation was used for CD8+ and CD4+ T cells and FACS enrichment for TEMRA cells. Random hexamers primed reverse transcription of roughly 0.45 to 1 ug RNA. Amplification of the TCR beta CDR3 was carried out by immunoSEQ multiplex PCR, which spanned a total of 54 Vbeta and 13 Jbeta segments. TCRdb ran MiXCR on the immunoSEQ multiplex PCR reads and lists one entry per CDR3 protein. The sample includes around 200,000 distinct CDR3 sequences, approximately 94% of them seen just once.

This rearrangement joins TRBV6-6 to TRBJ2-5, with TRBD2 identical over 14 bases. The sequence was obtained from a human donor with multiple sclerosis. Material: CD4+ T cells from PBMCs. The CDR3 is CASSPGTSGGKTQYF. As DNA, the CDR3 is TGTGCCAGCAGCCCCGGGACTAGCGGGGGAAAGACCCAGTACTTC.